This passage covers 21 T cell receptor beta chains from one sample sequenced in a study of blood T cell repertoires in COVID-19. Sequencing was performed with immunoSEQ multiplex PCR; in TCRdb, only in-frame clones are kept and a portion is missing. The repertoire holds 200,000 to 250,000 clones, with 80% to 90% as singletons. Sequences were obtained from peripheral blood. All receptors come from a man between 50 and 59 years old with COVID-19, enrolled during active disease.

The chain is built from TRBV12-2 and TRBJ1-2. TRBV12-2 is flagged as a pseudogene. The CDR3 loop spans 12 amino acids. CDR3 DNA: TGTGCAAGTCGCTATCCGGGCTATGGCTACACCTTC. Encoded protein: CASRYPGYGYTF.

CDR3 DNA: TGTGCCAGCTCACGGACTAGCACCCGCTACGAGCAGTACTTC. The encoded protein is CASSRTSTRYEQYF. The chain has TRBV18 and TRBJ2-7; 8 bases line up with TRBD2. This CDR3 is 14 amino acids long. Germline V CDR1 and CDR2: KGHSH, LQKENI. J lost 3 bases, V lost 4 bases, and 5 bases had no gene match.

V usage is TRBV2 and J usage is TRBJ2-6; 7 bases fit TRBD1. Germline CDR1 and CDR2: SNHLY and FYNNEI. Losses at the gene ends were 5 bases for V and 2 bases for J; bases not matched to a gene: 9. The CDR3 covers 17 residues. The CDR3 DNA reads as TGTGCCAGCAGTAACAATACAGGGGTACCTGGGGCCAACGTCCTGACTTTC. Translating it yields CASSNNTGVPGANVLTF.

The chain joins TRBV4-1 to TRBJ1-1, with D possibly TRBD1 on 6 matching bases. The CDR3 loop spans 16 amino acids. Trimming pared 0 bases from V and 0 bases from J, leaving 11 bases between. Germline V CDR1 and CDR2: MGHRA, YSYEKL. CDR3 amino acids: CASSQDPGTMNTEAFF. The DNA of the CDR3 is TGCGCCAGCAGCCAAGACCCCGGGACAATGAACACTGAAGCTTTCTTT.

This rearrangement joins TRBV5-1 to TRBJ2-6, with 9 bases matching TRBD1. The CDR3 consists of 20 residues. CDR1 SGHRS and CDR2 YFSETQ come from the germline V gene. Trimming cost V 2 bases and J 2 bases; bases outside gene matches: 14. The DNA for the CDR3 is TGCGCCAGCAGCTTCCTCTCCGACAGGGGGTTGGGTGCTGGGGCCAACGTCCTGACTTTC. Its protein product is CASSFLSDRGLGAGANVLTF.

The chain has TRBV4-1 and TRBJ2-7; 9 nucleotides match TRBD2. Per the germline V gene, CDR1 is MGHRA and CDR2 is YSYEKL. CDR3 length: 15 residues. The V gene end was trimmed by 0 bases and the J gene end by 4 bases; junction bases not matched to a gene: 4. This CDR3 reads CASSQEDLAGYEQYF. The CDR3 nucleotides are TGCGCCAGCAGCCAAGAGGACCTAGCGGGATACGAGCAGTACTTC.

V is TRBV6-5 and J is TRBJ1-2, with a weak D call TRBD1 (6 bases). The CDR3 covers 15 residues. The germline V gene encodes CDR1 MNHEY and CDR2 SVGAGI. V lost 10 bases and J 2 bases, leaving 20 bases between the germline ends. The DNA for the CDR3 is TGTGCCACCCGCCTCGAAGGGGGTCGGAACTATGGCTACACCTTC. It yields the protein CATRLEGGRNYGYTF.

The chain couples TRBV12-3 or TRBV12-4 to TRBJ1-1, with 7 bases fitting TRBD1. J lost 7 bases, V lost 5 bases, and 7 bases had no gene match. This CDR3 has 13 amino acids. The CDR3, as DNA: TGTGCCAGCAGTGACTTACAGGGGCATGAAGCTTTCTTT. This codes for CASSDLQGHEAFF.

The rearrangement joins TRBV6-5 to TRBJ2-5; 12 bases fit TRBD2. The germline gives CDR1 MNHEY, CDR2 SVGAGI. The CDR3 runs 15 residues. With V trimmed by 5 bases and J by 2 bases, 3 bases remained unmatched. The CDR3 here is CASSPGLAGQETQYF. The CDR3 bases are TGTGCCAGCAGTCCAGGACTAGCGGGACAAGAGACCCAGTACTTC.

The chain recombines TRBV5-1 with TRBJ1-4; 10 bases are a match to TRBD1. This CDR3 region has 15 residues. V was clipped by 0 bases and J by 6 bases; unmatched bases: 2. Per the germline V gene, CDR1 is SGHRS and CDR2 is YFSETQ. The CDR3 loop reads CASSLEGQGYEKLFF. Written as DNA, the CDR3 is TGCGCCAGCAGCTTGGAGGGACAGGGGTATGAAAAACTGTTTTTT.

The chain has TRBV28 and TRBJ1-4; 7 bases map to TRBD1. The junction had 12 bases not matched to a gene; V was cut back by 7 bases and J by 4 bases. From germline, CDR1 is MDHEN and CDR2 SYDVKM. The CDR3 totals 16 residues. CDR3 sequence: CASINTPGQYNEKLFF. CDR3 DNA: TGTGCCAGCATCAATACGCCGGGACAGTATAATGAAAAACTGTTTTTT.

The rearrangement joins TRBV5-1 to TRBJ2-7, with TRBD2 as a possible D gene (5 bases). The germline V gene has CDR1 SGHRS and CDR2 YFSETQ. The CDR3 covers 16 residues. Trimming left V 0 bases short and J 2 bases short, with 15 bases between. The CDR3 sequence is CASSLEGGRAPYEQYF. The DNA for the CDR3 is TGCGCCAGCAGCTTGGAAGGAGGTAGGGCTCCCTACGAGCAGTACTTC. The complete variable domain, with remaining parts taken from reference TRBV5-1 and TRBJ2-7, reads KAGVTQTPRYLIKTRGQQVTLSCSPISGHRSVSWYQQTPGQGLQFLFEYFSETQRNKGNFPGRFSGRQFSNSRSEMNVSTLELGDSALYLCASSLEGGRAPYEQYFGPGTRLTVT.

The chain links TRBV3-1 (or the pseudogene TRBV3-2) to TRBJ1-2; 10 bases align to TRBD1. This CDR3 comprises 14 residues. CDR1 LGHDT and CDR2 YNNKEL come from the germline V gene (reference sequence). Trimming removed 3 bases from V and 6 bases from J; junction bases left unmatched: 4. The CDR3 loop reads CASSQLGQGNGYTF. DNA for the CDR3: TGTGCCAGCAGCCAGCTGGGACAGGGGAATGGCTACACCTTC.

The V call is TRBV7-6, the J call TRBJ2-7, with 12 bases aligning to TRBD1. V was pared by 3 bases and J by 3 bases, with 9 bases of the junction left unmatched. The CDR3 extends over 17 amino acids. The germline V gene has CDR1 SGHVS and CDR2 FNYEAQ. The CDR3 here is CASSLGERDRGLYEQYF. The CDR3 DNA is TGTGCCAGCAGCTTGGGTGAAAGGGACAGGGGGCTCTACGAGCAGTACTTC.

The chain is built from TRBV19 and TRBJ2-3; 10 bases align to TRBD2. The V and J ends lost 5 bases and 2 bases, in that order; junction bases with no gene match: 4. The CDR3 length is 15 residues. Germline-derived CDR1 and CDR2 are LNHDA and SQIVND (reference sequence). The CDR3 reads CASSVGLADTDTQYF. The CDR3 DNA reads TGTGCCAGTAGTGTCGGACTAGCGGACACAGATACGCAGTATTTT. Combining the CDR3 with reference TRBV19 and TRBJ2-3 gives the whole variable domain DGGITQSPKYLFRKEGQNVTLSCEQNLNHDAMYWYRQDPGQGLRLIYYSQIVNDFQKGDIAEGYSVSREKKESFPLTVTSAQKNPTAFYLCASSVGLADTDTQYFGPGTRLTVL.

The genes are TRBV5-1 and TRBJ1-1; D is undetermined. Trimming left V 6 bases short and J 0 bases short, with 9 bases between. This CDR3 comprises 13 residues. Germline CDR1 reads SGHRS; CDR2 reads YFSETQ. The CDR3 region has the DNA TGCGCCAGCACGAGGGAGGTGAACACTGAAGCTTTCTTT. Its protein product is CASTREVNTEAFF.

This chain joins TRBV30 and TRBJ2-7, with D uncertain. Trimming stripped 0 bases from V and 0 bases from J, with 12 bases between. CDR1 and CDR2 from the germline V gene are GTSNPN and SVGIG (reference sequence). This CDR3 is built from 15 residues. For the CDR3, the DNA is TGTGCCTGGAGTGTAAGGCAGGCCCTCTCCTACGAGCAGTACTTC. Residues: CAWSVRQALSYEQYF.

V is TRBV19 and J is TRBJ1-4; 8 bases line up with TRBD1. The CDR3 contains 14 residues. The V gene's germline CDR1 is LNHDA and CDR2 SQIVND (reference sequence). The J segment lost 8 bases and the V segment lost 3 bases, leaving 5 bases of the junction unmatched. The CDR3 region has the DNA TGTGCCAGTAGTATGACAGGGGTTTGGGAAAAACTGTTTTTT. As protein: CASSMTGVWEKLFF.

The chain has TRBV6-5 and TRBJ2-3, with 12 positions matching TRBD1. Germline CDR1 MNHEY, CDR2 SVGAGI. The CDR3 covers 16 residues. V was pared by 2 bases and J by 3 bases, with 3 bases of the junction left unmatched. CDR3 sequence (DNA): TGTGCCAGCAGTTACGCGGGACAGGGGGCAACAGATACGCAGTATTTT. Translated: CASSYAGQGATDTQYF.

The chain couples TRBV7-8 to TRBJ2-7, with D possibly being TRBD2 (5 bases). Germline V gene sequence: CDR1 SGHVS, CDR2 FQNEAQ. This CDR3 is built from 13 residues. V was shortened by 6 bases and J by 6 bases, with 15 bases between the two germline ends. The CDR3 DNA reads TGTGCCAGCAGTGACCGGCGGGTGAGCGAGCAGTACTTC. Its protein product is CASSDRRVSEQYF.

The chain has TRBV7-2 and TRBJ2-2; TRBD1 agrees at 9 bases. CDR3 size: 14 residues. Germline V gives CDR1 SGHTA, CDR2 FQGNSA. Germline trimming cut 5 bases from V and 5 bases from J; bases unmatched to any gene: 3. CDR3 residues: CASSRDRATGELFF. The CDR3 bases are TGTGCCAGCAGCAGGGACAGGGCGACCGGGGAGCTGTTTTTT.